This is a list of T cell receptor beta chains from one sample in a study of cytomegalovirus exposure and HLA in healthy donors. The data were produced by immunoSEQ multiplex PCR, yet TCRdb's version contains in-frame clones alone and is incomplete. The sample records approximately 120,000 clones, about 79% being singletons. Input material: PBMCs. These receptors all stem from a human donor in good health. Both conserved end residues are part of each CDR3. The D gene is left open where the match is weak. Where a row states a size, it is once, few, many or the class of an expanded clone; other rows omit it.

clone_size: NA
d_call: TRBD1
j_call: TRBJ1-1
v_call: TRBV25-1
cdr3_aa: CASSGGQGVNTEAFF
cdr3_nt: TGTGCCAGCAGTGGTGGACAGGGGGTCAACACTGAAGCTTTCTTT

clone_size: once
d_call: NA
j_call: TRBJ2-7
v_call: TRBV29-1
cdr3_aa: CSVVEGYEQYF
cdr3_nt: TGCAGCGTTGTTGAGGGCTACGAGCAGTACTTC

clone_size: NA
d_call: TRBD1
j_call: TRBJ2-7
v_call: TRBV5-1
cdr3_aa: CASSKMTGYEQYF
cdr3_nt: TGCGCCAGCAGCAAGATGACAGGGTACGAGCAGTACTTC

clone_size: NA
d_call: TRBD1
j_call: TRBJ1-2
v_call: TRBV6-5
cdr3_aa: CASSSRQGRYGYTF
cdr3_nt: TGTGCCAGCAGTAGCCGACAGGGTCGGTACGGCTACACCTTC

clone_size: NA
d_call: NA
j_call: TRBJ1-4
v_call: TRBV5-1
cdr3_aa: CASSLIQGQRKKLFF
cdr3_nt: TGCGCCAGCAGCTTGATTCAGGGACAACGGAAAAAACTGTTTTTT

clone_size: few
d_call: TRBD2
j_call: TRBJ2-2
v_call: TRBV5-1
cdr3_aa: CASSSRLAGGTGELFF
cdr3_nt: TGCGCCAGCAGCTCTCGACTAGCGGGAGGGACCGGGGAGCTGTTTTTT

clone_size: few
d_call: TRBD1
j_call: TRBJ2-2
v_call: TRBV30
cdr3_aa: CAWNGQGGITGELFF
cdr3_nt: TGTGCCTGGAACGGACAGGGGGGGATCACCGGGGAGCTGTTTTTT

clone_size: NA
d_call: NA
j_call: TRBJ1-1
v_call: TRBV11-2
cdr3_aa: CASGPRNTEAFF
cdr3_nt: TGTGCCAGCGGGCCCAGGAACACTGAAGCTTTCTTT

clone_size: NA
d_call: TRBD1
j_call: TRBJ1-2
v_call: TRBV6-5
cdr3_aa: CASSYPGQAGGYTF
cdr3_nt: TGTGCCAGCAGTTACCCGGGACAGGCTGGGGGCTACACCTTC

clone_size: NA
d_call: NA
j_call: TRBJ2-7
v_call: TRBV5-1
cdr3_aa: CASSLEGAVYEQYF
cdr3_nt: TGCGCCAGCAGCTTGGAAGGGGCAGTCTACGAGCAGTACTTC

clone_size: NA
d_call: NA
j_call: TRBJ1-5
v_call: TRBV28
cdr3_aa: CASSSDSYLNQPQHF
cdr3_nt: TGTGCCAGCAGTTCGGACAGTTATCTCAATCAGCCCCAGCATTTT

clone_size: NA
d_call: NA
j_call: TRBJ2-2
v_call: TRBV5-4
cdr3_aa: CASRERQALDTGELFF
cdr3_nt: TGTGCCAGCAGGGAACGACAGGCCTTGGACACCGGGGAGCTGTTTTTT

clone_size: NA
d_call: NA
j_call: TRBJ2-5
v_call: TRBV30
cdr3_aa: CAWSQTAPQGWETQYF
cdr3_nt: TGTGCCTGGAGTCAAACCGCCCCACAGGGATGGGAGACCCAGTACTTC

clone_size: NA
d_call: NA
j_call: TRBJ1-5
v_call: TRBV28
cdr3_aa: CASSPSQGTQPQHF
cdr3_nt: TGTGCCAGCAGTCCCTCCCAGGGAACGCAGCCCCAGCATTTT

clone_size: NA
d_call: NA
j_call: TRBJ2-7
v_call: TRBV4-2
cdr3_aa: CASSQALARSEQYF
cdr3_nt: TGTGCCAGCAGCCAAGCCCTAGCCAGGAGCGAGCAGTACTTC

clone_size: few
d_call: TRBD1
j_call: TRBJ1-4
v_call: TRBV30
cdr3_aa: CAWQGQGGGKLFF
cdr3_nt: TGTGCCTGGCAAGGACAGGGTGGGGGGAAACTGTTTTTT

clone_size: few
d_call: NA
j_call: TRBJ1-5
v_call: TRBV30
cdr3_aa: CAWSVSGGSNQPQHF
cdr3_nt: TGTGCCTGGAGTGTATCCGGGGGAAGCAATCAGCCCCAGCATTTT

clone_size: NA
d_call: NA
j_call: TRBJ2-3
v_call: TRBV5-1
cdr3_aa: CASSKGDQSTDTQYF
cdr3_nt: TGCGCCAGCAGCAAGGGGGATCAAAGCACAGATACGCAGTATTTT

clone_size: NA
d_call: NA
j_call: TRBJ2-5
v_call: TRBV7-2
cdr3_aa: CASSLGAYQETQYF
cdr3_nt: TGTGCCAGCAGCTTAGGAGCTTACCAAGAGACCCAGTACTTC

clone_size: NA
d_call: TRBD1
j_call: TRBJ2-2
v_call: TRBV6-6
cdr3_aa: CASSKGTGVNTGELFF
cdr3_nt: TGTGCCAGCAGTAAAGGGACAGGCGTGAACACCGGGGAGCTGTTTTTT

clone_size: NA
d_call: TRBD1
j_call: TRBJ2-6
v_call: TRBV27
cdr3_aa: CASTPGQGARYGANVLTF
cdr3_nt: TGTGCCAGCACTCCCGGACAGGGGGCGCGTTATGGGGCCAACGTCCTGACTTTC

clone_size: NA
d_call: NA
j_call: TRBJ2-1
v_call: TRBV11-2
cdr3_aa: CASSFFGGGSYNEQFF
cdr3_nt: TGTGCCAGCAGCTTTTTTGGAGGCGGCTCCTACAATGAGCAGTTCTTC

clone_size: few
d_call: NA
j_call: TRBJ1-4
v_call: TRBV7-2
cdr3_aa: CASSTRTREKLFF
cdr3_nt: TGTGCCAGCAGCACCCGGACTCGAGAAAAACTGTTTTTT

clone_size: NA
d_call: TRBD2
j_call: TRBJ2-1
v_call: TRBV7-2
cdr3_aa: CASSVTSGVYNEQFF
cdr3_nt: TGTGCCAGCAGCGTGACTAGCGGGGTGTACAATGAGCAGTTCTTC

clone_size: NA
d_call: TRBD1
j_call: TRBJ1-3
v_call: TRBV9
cdr3_aa: CASSEGTVKVSGNTIYF
cdr3_nt: TGTGCCAGCAGCGAGGGGACAGTTAAAGTTTCTGGAAACACCATATATTTT

clone_size: once
d_call: TRBD2
j_call: TRBJ2-1
v_call: TRBV10-1
cdr3_aa: CASSDPSGRDGNEQFF
cdr3_nt: TGCGCCAGCAGTGACCCGAGCGGGAGGGATGGCAATGAGCAGTTCTTC

clone_size: NA
d_call: TRBD2
j_call: TRBJ2-1
v_call: TRBV6-1
cdr3_aa: CASSLAGGPYNEQFF
cdr3_nt: TGTGCCAGCAGCCTAGCGGGGGGGCCCTACAATGAGCAGTTCTTC

clone_size: NA
d_call: NA
j_call: TRBJ1-2
v_call: TRBV10-3
cdr3_aa: CAISESGGGGYTF
cdr3_nt: TGTGCCATCAGTGAGAGTGGCGGAGGCGGCTACACCTTC

clone_size: NA
d_call: TRBD2
j_call: TRBJ2-7
v_call: TRBV5-6
cdr3_aa: CASSSTSVEQYF
cdr3_nt: TGTGCCAGCAGCTCGACTAGCGTCGAGCAGTACTTC

clone_size: NA
d_call: NA
j_call: TRBJ2-7
v_call: TRBV11-2
cdr3_aa: CASSLHTGLIGTEQYF
cdr3_nt: TGTGCCAGCAGCTTACACACAGGGTTAATTGGAACCGAGCAGTACTTC

clone_size: NA
d_call: NA
j_call: TRBJ2-3
v_call: TRBV10-2
cdr3_aa: CASSLQRSGALDTQYF
cdr3_nt: TGCGCCAGCAGCCTCCAAAGGTCAGGGGCCTTAGATACGCAGTATTTT

clone_size: once
d_call: NA
j_call: TRBJ2-1
v_call: TRBV28
cdr3_aa: CASSLGAQGRNEQFF
cdr3_nt: TGTGCCAGCAGCCTAGGGGCACAAGGGCGCAATGAGCAGTTCTTC

clone_size: NA
d_call: NA
j_call: TRBJ2-5
v_call: TRBV29-1
cdr3_aa: CSVGDQETQYF
cdr3_nt: TGCAGCGTTGGAGACCAAGAGACCCAGTACTTC

clone_size: few
d_call: NA
j_call: TRBJ1-2
v_call: TRBV7-2
cdr3_aa: CASSTGRVAVYGYTF
cdr3_nt: TGTGCCAGCAGCACCGGAAGGGTAGCGGTCTATGGCTACACCTTC

clone_size: NA
d_call: NA
j_call: TRBJ2-6
v_call: TRBV25-1
cdr3_aa: CASSDFSTGSGANVLTF
cdr3_nt: TGTGCCAGCAGTGACTTTTCGACCGGGTCCGGGGCCAACGTCCTGACTTTC

clone_size: NA
d_call: TRBD1
j_call: TRBJ1-3
v_call: TRBV9
cdr3_aa: CASSPGQGVSGNTIYF
cdr3_nt: TGTGCCAGCAGCCCCGGACAGGGGGTCTCTGGAAACACCATATATTTT

clone_size: few
d_call: TRBD1
j_call: TRBJ2-6
v_call: TRBV7-8
cdr3_aa: CASGDRRANVLTF
cdr3_nt: TGTGCCAGCGGGGACAGAAGGGCCAACGTCCTGACTTTC

clone_size: NA
d_call: NA
j_call: TRBJ2-2
v_call: TRBV4-3
cdr3_aa: CASSQDRGASNTGELFF
cdr3_nt: TGCGCCAGCAGCCAAGATCGAGGAGCTTCGAACACCGGGGAGCTGTTTTTT

clone_size: NA
d_call: NA
j_call: TRBJ1-1
v_call: TRBV7-9
cdr3_aa: CSSSQEYTEAFF
cdr3_nt: TGTTCCAGCAGCCAAGAGTACACTGAAGCTTTCTTT

clone_size: NA
d_call: TRBD2
j_call: TRBJ2-3
v_call: TRBV13
cdr3_aa: CASSSGLATDTQYF
cdr3_nt: TGTGCCAGCAGCTCAGGACTAGCCACAGATACGCAGTATTTT

clone_size: NA
d_call: NA
j_call: TRBJ1-3
v_call: TRBV2
cdr3_aa: CASGLSLSGNTIYF
cdr3_nt: TGTGCCAGCGGGCTGAGCCTCTCTGGAAACACCATATATTTT

clone_size: NA
d_call: NA
j_call: TRBJ1-5
v_call: TRBV27
cdr3_aa: CASRSDSIQPQHF
cdr3_nt: TGTGCCAGCAGAAGTGACTCAATTCAGCCCCAGCATTTT

clone_size: NA
d_call: NA
j_call: TRBJ2-7
v_call: TRBV18
cdr3_aa: CASSPDYGSYEQYF
cdr3_nt: TGTGCCAGCTCACCAGACTACGGCTCCTACGAGCAGTACTTC

clone_size: NA
d_call: NA
j_call: TRBJ1-1
v_call: TRBV7-2
cdr3_aa: CASSLWQLNTEAFF
cdr3_nt: TGTGCCAGCAGCTTATGGCAGTTGAACACTGAAGCTTTCTTT

clone_size: NA
d_call: TRBD2
j_call: TRBJ2-1
v_call: TRBV6-1
cdr3_aa: CASSPASGTYNEQFF
cdr3_nt: TGTGCCAGCAGTCCAGCTAGCGGGACCTACAATGAGCAGTTCTTC